This T cell receptor (beta chain) emerged from a study of OX40 agonist ivuxolimab in advanced cancers. Measured with immunoSEQ multiplex PCR; TCRdb has only the in-frame clones, and not every one. The sample holds 75,000 to 100,000 clones, roughly 80% seen once. The germline CDR1 and CDR2 sequences are SQVTM and ANQGSEA. The CDR3 is made up of 13 amino acids. J was trimmed by 5 bases and V by 6 bases; bases with no gene match: 7. The source material was CD4+ or CD8+ T cells sorted from blood, sampled in a trial of the OX40 agonist ivuxolimab. This receptor was obtained from an adult with an advanced solid tumor such as melanoma, head and neck, liver or kidney cancer. The chain is built from TRBV29-1 and TRBJ1-2, with 9 nucleotides matching TRBD1. For the CDR3, the DNA is TGCAGCGTCGTGGACAGGGGACGGTATGGCTACACCTTC. It is translated as CSVVDRGRYGYTF.